One and the same sample provided the 30 T cell receptor beta chains below, sequenced in a study of OX40 agonist ivuxolimab in advanced cancers. Clones were read by immunoSEQ multiplex PCR, and TCRdb kept only the in-frame ones, dropping some. In the table there are tens of thousands of clones, almost 90% of which are singletons. Sample: CD4+ or CD8+ T cells sorted from blood, taken in a trial of the OX40 agonist ivuxolimab. The receptors stem from an adult with an advanced solid tumor such as melanoma, head and neck, liver or kidney cancer.

This chain connects TRBV7-3 to TRBJ2-7, with D unclear. Per the germline V gene, CDR1 is SGHTA and CDR2 is FQGTGA. V was trimmed by 5 bases and J by 6 bases, leaving 14 bases between them. The CDR3 sequence is 13 residues long. Written as DNA, the CDR3 is TGTGCCAGCAGCCGACTCCCGTCGACCGAGCAGTACTTC. Encoded protein: CASSRLPSTEQYF.

The chain is built from TRBV18 and TRBJ2-5; no definite D call. The germline CDR1 and CDR2 sequences are KGHSH and LQKENI. Trimming took off 4 bases at V and 2 bases at J, with 11 bases between the two ends. The CDR3 spans 14 residues. The CDR3 sequence is CASSQRQEQETQYF. The CDR3 nucleotides are TGTGCCAGCTCACAGAGACAAGAGCAAGAGACCCAGTACTTC.

The rearrangement links TRBV19 to TRBJ2-5; D is possibly TRBD1 (5 bases). Per the germline V gene, CDR1 is LNHDA and CDR2 is SQIVND (reference sequence). The length of the CDR3 is 17 residues. With 3 bases removed from V and 4 bases from J, the gap between germline ends came to 21 bases. The CDR3 region is CASSMSPPGLGGETQYF. The CDR3 DNA follows: TGTGCCAGTAGTATGTCCCCCCCAGGGCTGGGTGGAGAGACCCAGTACTTC.

The chain couples TRBV29-1 to TRBJ2-3, with unresolved D. V lost 1 base, J lost 4 bases, and 6 bases lay in between. The germline V gene has CDR1 SQVTM and CDR2 ANQGSEA. This CDR3 has 12 amino acids. The DNA of the CDR3 is TGCAGCGTTGAAGGGACCTCAGATACGCAGTATTTT. Translating gives CSVEGTSDTQYF.

This chain uses TRBV7-9 with TRBJ2-7, with D perhaps TRBD2 (7 bases). Germline lookup yields CDR1 SEHNR and CDR2 FQNEAQ (reference sequence). V was shortened by 8 bases and J by 6 bases, with 23 bases between the two germline ends. The CDR3 runs to 15 residues. The CDR3 region has the DNA TGTGCCAGCTCCGACCCCAGGTGGGAGGGGGGCGAGCAGTACTTC. Translation gives CASSDPRWEGGEQYF.

This clone was detected only once. This rearrangement joins TRBV7-8 to TRBJ2-3; 7 nucleotides agree with TRBD2. The V gene's germline CDR1 is SGHVS and CDR2 FQNEAQ. The CDR3 has 15 residues. The V and J ends lost 4 bases and 7 bases, in that order; junction bases with no gene match: 11. CDR3 residues: CASSSGTNIRNTQYF. CDR3 bases: TGTGCCAGCAGCTCCGGGACTAATATCAGGAATACGCAGTATTTT.

The CDR3 region has the DNA TGTGCCAGCAGTTTATTCGTAAACACTGAAGCTTTCTTT. Translating it yields CASSLFVNTEAFF. The J gene is TRBJ1-1, the V gene TRBV28, with D unresolved. This CDR3 spans 13 amino acids. V lost 1 base to trimming and J lost 2 bases, with 5 bases between them. Germline V gene data show CDR1 as MDHEN and CDR2 as SYDVKM.

In the case of this clone: This CDR3 is also generated by other DNA sequences in the sample. The chain joins TRBV7-9 to TRBJ2-3; unclear D gene. The germline gives CDR1 SEHNR, CDR2 FQNEAQ (reference sequence). The CDR3 is made up of 13 amino acids. V lost 3 bases and J lost 0, with 4 bases in between. CDR3 protein: CASSFGSTDTQYF. CDR3 in DNA: TGTGCCAGCAGCTTTGGGAGCACAGATACGCAGTATTTT. Supplemented by reference TRBV7-9 and TRBJ2-3, the full variable domain reads DTGVSQNPRHKITKRGQNVTFRCDPISEHNRLYWYRQTLGQGPEFLTYFQNEAQLEKSRLLSDRFSAERPKGSFSTLEIQRTEQGDSAMYLCASSFGSTDTQYFGPGTRLTVL.

The chain has TRBV10-3 and TRBJ1-1; TRBD1 aligns across 7 bases. This CDR3 is built from 14 residues. Germline trimming cut 7 bases from V and 4 bases from J; bases unmatched to any gene: 9. Looked up from germline, CDR1 is ENHRY and CDR2 is SYGVKD. CDR3 in DNA: TGTGCCATCACTCCCGAGGGGGCGAGCACTGAAGCTTTCTTT. This translates into CAITPEGASTEAFF.

The rearrangement joins TRBV18 to TRBJ2-1; D tentatively reads TRBD1 or TRBD2 (5 bases each). Between the trimmed V and J ends, which lost 6 bases and 2 bases, there was a span of 14 bases. Germline V lookup: CDR1 KGHSH, CDR2 LQKENI. The CDR3 is 15 amino acids. CDR3 nucleotides: TGTGCCAGCTCCCAGTATGGGGGTACCTACAATGAGCAGTTCTTC. Its protein product is CASSQYGGTYNEQFF.

This chain links TRBV30 with TRBJ1-1; perhaps TRBD1 as D (5 bases). This CDR3 has 12 residues. Trimming pared 4 bases from V and 11 bases from J, leaving 17 bases between. Germline values: CDR1 GTSNPN, CDR2 SVGIG (reference sequence). CDR3 region: CAWTEGSRRAFF. The DNA for the CDR3 is TGTGCCTGGACCGAGGGGTCGAGGAGGGCTTTCTTT.

This sequence joins TRBV2 and TRBJ1-5, with TRBD1 matching 10 bases. Germline CDR1 and CDR2: SNHLY and FYNNEI. Losses at the gene ends were 4 bases for V and 6 bases for J; bases not matched to a gene: 6. This CDR3 spans 15 amino acids. The CDR3 reads CASSGTGGRIQPQHF. CDR3 nucleotide sequence: TGTGCCAGCAGTGGGACAGGGGGAAGAATTCAGCCCCAGCATTTT.

V and J are TRBV4-1 and TRBJ2-7; weak D call: TRBD1 (5 bases). Germline values: CDR1 MGHRA, CDR2 YSYEKL. CDR3 length: 15 amino acids. V was shortened by 1 base and J by 7 bases, with 17 bases between the two germline ends. The CDR3 DNA reads as TGCGCCAGCAGCCAAGGGATGGACATAAGTACGGAGCAGTACTTC. Translation: CASSQGMDISTEQYF.

This sequence joins TRBV29-1 and TRBJ1-3; D is ambiguous. CDR3 length equals 12 residues. Germline V lookup: CDR1 SQVTM, CDR2 ANQGSEA. V lost 6 bases to trimming and J lost 0 bases, with 6 bases between them. The CDR3 bases are TGCAGCGTGGCCGTCTCTGGAAACACCATATATTTT. Encoded protein: CSVAVSGNTIYF.

The gene calls are TRBV10-3 and TRBJ2-3; tentatively, D is TRBD1 (5 bases). Germline CDR1 is ENHRY and CDR2 is SYGVKD. V dropped 6 bases and J dropped 2 bases, with 6 bases sitting between them. This CDR3 contains 12 residues. CDR3 in amino acids: CAIRQDTDTQYF. CDR3 coding DNA: TGTGCCATCAGACAGGACACAGATACGCAGTATTTT.

This chain connects TRBV5-6 to TRBJ1-2, with D perhaps matching TRBD1 (5 bases). The germline CDR1 and CDR2 sequences are SGHDT and YYEEEE. CDR3 length: 15 residues. The V end was cut by 4 bases, the J end by 3 bases, with 16 bases between. CDR3 sequence: CASSQKGRTDYGYTF. The CDR3 DNA follows: TGTGCCAGCAGCCAAAAGGGACGGACCGACTATGGCTACACCTTC.

This chain joins TRBV5-4 and TRBJ2-5, with a weak D call TRBD1 (6 bases). V lost 0 bases and J lost 2, with 11 bases in between. CDR1 is SGHNT, CDR2 YYREEE, per germline (reference sequence). The CDR3 covers 15 residues. Here the CDR3 reads CASSLEGTKQETQYF. The CDR3 DNA reads as TGTGCCAGCAGCTTGGAGGGGACAAAGCAAGAGACCCAGTACTTC.

The V call is TRBV11-2, the J call TRBJ2-7, with D perhaps TRBD2 (6 bases). V dropped 0 bases and J dropped 7 bases, with 7 bases sitting between them. From germline, CDR1 is SGHAT and CDR2 FQNNGV. The CDR3 loop spans 12 amino acids. CDR3 DNA sequence: TGTGCCAGCAGCTTAGATCGGGGGGAGCAGTACTTC. It codes for CASSLDRGEQYF. Full variable domain (outside the CDR3, taken from reference TRBV11-2 and TRBJ2-7): EAGVAQSPRYKIIEKRQSVAFWCNPISGHATLYWYQQILGQGPKLLIQFQNNGVVDDSQLPKDRFSAERLKGVDSTLKIQPAKLEDSAVYLCASSLDRGEQYFGPGTRLTVT.

V is TRBV19 and J is TRBJ2-5; 7 bases match TRBD1. Germline loops: CDR1 LNHDA, CDR2 SQIVND (reference sequence). V lost 4 bases to trimming and J lost 4 bases; unmatched junction nucleotides: 6. This CDR3 has 14 residues. The CDR3 reads CASSNRGGRETQYF. The CDR3 DNA sequence: TGTGCCAGTAGTAATCGAGGGGGCAGAGAGACCCAGTACTTC.

This clone was counted once. The V gene is TRBV15, the J gene TRBJ1-4; the D is unclear. CDR3 length: 14 residues. V gave up 8 bases and J gave up 2 bases, with 12 bases separating them. Germline assignment: CDR1 LNHNV and CDR2 YYDKDF (reference sequence). The CDR3 bases are TGTGCCACCGCCAGAACCCTCACTAATGAAAAACTGTTTTTT. Protein: CATARTLTNEKLFF.

The chain carries TRBV28 and TRBJ2-1; possibly TRBD2 for D (7 bases). There are 15 residues in the CDR3. Trimming removed 6 bases from V and 2 bases from J, with 14 bases in between. Germline V CDR1 and CDR2: MDHEN, SYDVKM. In nucleotides, the CDR3 is TGTGCCAGCAGCTTAACAGGGACTACCTACAATGAGCAGTTCTTC. Translating it yields CASSLTGTTYNEQFF.

V and J are TRBV5-7 and TRBJ2-3, with TRBD1 as a possible D gene (6 bases). TRBV5-7 is an ORF, with its function uncertain. V was pared by 4 bases and J by 7 bases, with 13 bases between. CDR3 length: 13 residues. CDR3 residues: CASSQDGQNTQYF. The CDR3 nucleotides are TGTGCCAGCAGCCAAGACGGACAGAATACGCAGTATTTT.

V usage is TRBV30 and J usage is TRBJ2-5, with TRBD2 as a possible D gene (7 bases). The length of the CDR3 is 13 residues. The V end lost 3 bases, the J end lost 5 bases, and 13 bases lay between the germline ends. In germline, CDR1 is GTSNPN, CDR2 SVGIG (reference sequence). The CDR3 sequence is CAWRWGGRETQYF. The CDR3 region has the DNA TGTGCCTGGAGGTGGGGGGGGCGGGAGACCCAGTACTTC. Using reference TRBV30 and TRBJ2-5 for the parts outside the CDR3, the full variable domain is SQTIHQWPATLVQPVGSPLSLECTVEGTSNPNLYWYRQAAGRGLQLLFYSVGIGQISSEVPQNLSASRPQDRQFILSSKKLLLSDSGFYLCAWRWGGRETQYFGPGTRLLVL.

The chain employs TRBV7-3 and TRBJ2-3; 10 bases map to TRBD2. The CDR3 is made up of 17 amino acids. Germline-derived CDR1 and CDR2 are SGHTA and FQGTGA. V gave up 0 bases and J gave up 6 bases; unmatched junction bases: 9. The CDR3 loop reads CASSLTRIAGGGDTQYF. The CDR3 DNA reads as TGTGCCAGCAGCTTAACGCGGATAGCGGGGGGTGGTGATACGCAGTATTTT.

The rearrangement links TRBV7-9 to TRBJ2-1; 11 bases are shared with TRBD2. CDR1 and CDR2 from the germline V gene are SEHNR and FQNEAQ (reference sequence). The CDR3 spans 16 residues. V lost 5 bases, J lost 5 bases, and 8 bases stayed unmatched. CDR3 loop: CASSAMTSGNNNEQFF. The CDR3 region has the DNA TGTGCCAGCAGCGCGATGACTAGCGGGAACAACAATGAGCAGTTCTTC.

V usage is TRBV2 and J usage is TRBJ2-5, with a possible D match to TRBD1 (5 bases). The germline V gene encodes CDR1 SNHLY and CDR2 FYNNEI. This CDR3 contains 13 residues. V lost 4 bases and J 4 bases, leaving 10 bases between the germline ends. Written as DNA, the CDR3 is TGTGCCAGCAGTGGTAACAGGCGAGAGACCCAGTACTTC. Translating it yields CASSGNRRETQYF.

The genes are TRBV10-1 and TRBJ2-7; 7 nucleotides agree with TRBD1. The ends lost 2 bases at V and 1 base at J; junction bases unmatched: 2. CDR1 is WNHNN and CDR2 is SYGVQD in the germline V gene (reference sequence). The CDR3 sequence is 14 residues long. The CDR3 DNA reads TGCGCCAGCAGTGAGGGGACAGCATCCTACGAGCAGTACTTC. This gives the protein CASSEGTASYEQYF.

The chain employs TRBV1 and TRBJ1-1; no DNA check was done on the table's D call, TRBD1. TRBV1 is listed as a pseudogene. The length of the CDR3 is 15 residues. The DNA for the CDR3 is TGCACCAGCAGCTACCAGACAGGGTCAGCCACTGAAGCTTTCTTT. Protein sequence: CTSSYQTGSATEAFF.

The chain recombines TRBV27 with TRBJ1-3; possible D gene TRBD1, 6 bases. The CDR3 length is 16 residues. V lost 2 bases and J lost 2, with 13 bases in between. The germline CDR1 and CDR2 sequences are MNHEY and SMNVEV (reference sequence). In DNA form, the CDR3 reads TGTGCCAGCAGTTTAGGACAGCCCTGGACTGGAAACACCATATATTTT. It codes for CASSLGQPWTGNTIYF.

V usage is TRBV29-1 and J usage is TRBJ1-5; 7 bases line up with TRBD1. The CDR3 spans 13 residues. The germline gives CDR1 SQVTM, CDR2 ANQGSEA. V gave up 6 bases and J gave up 1 base; unmatched junction bases: 3. The CDR3 sequence is CSVRGGSNQPQHF. The CDR3 nucleotides are TGCAGCGTCAGGGGGGGAAGCAATCAGCCCCAGCATTTT.